The next 25 T cell receptor beta chains were all read from a single sample in a study of response to subunit inactivated influenza vaccine listed by TCRdb under 2018. Library preparation used RT-PCR. For sequencing, an Illumina HiSeq 2500 was employed. TCRdb trimmed the raw reads at Q25, called clones with MiXCR and kept productive beta chains. Entries are consolidated by CDR3 protein sequence, retaining the most common genes and DNA. The sample yields 600,000 to 850,000 distinct CDR3 sequences; around 13% were counted once. 7.5% to 9% of the sample lies in the top ten. Specimen: PBMCs from blood, collected 14 to 15 days before vaccination. The receptors shown here come from a man in his forties or fifties who received an inactivated influenza vaccine. Donor details come from another sample of the same person, matched by shared clones.

The gene calls are TRBV27 and TRBJ2-7; tentative D call: TRBD1 (6 bases). CDR1 is MNHEY and CDR2 is SMNVEV in the germline V gene (reference sequence). Trimming took 0 bases from V and 7 from J, leaving 13 bases between them. The CDR3 totals 14 residues. The CDR3 DNA sequence: TGTGCCAGCAGTTTATCATACCAGGGGAAGGAGCAGTACTTC. It encodes CASSLSYQGKEQYF.

This clonotype was recorded at least ten times. The rearrangement joins TRBV14 to TRBJ2-5; D ambiguous. The CDR3 contains 12 residues. The germline V gene has CDR1 SGHDN and CDR2 FVKESK. The V end was cut by 4 bases, the J end by 4 bases, with 7 bases between. The CDR3 DNA reads as TGTGCCAGCAGCCGACAAAGAGAGACCCAGTACTTC. It is translated as CASSRQRETQYF.

The rearrangement uses TRBV12-3 or TRBV12-4 and TRBJ2-1, with TRBD2 as a possible D gene (6 bases). The CDR3 is made up of 16 amino acids. V dropped 11 bases and J dropped 3 bases, with 23 bases sitting between them. CDR3 in amino acids: CARPWPAGDIYNEQFF. DNA of the CDR3: TGTGCCCGACCGTGGCCAGCGGGTGATATCTACAATGAGCAGTTCTTC.

In this sample, this clonotype turned up a few times. The chain is built from TRBV20-1 and TRBJ1-2; D gene ambiguous. With 6 bases removed from V and 4 bases from J, the gap between germline ends came to 12 bases. This CDR3 is 12 amino acids long. Germline V lookup: CDR1 DFQATT, CDR2 SNEGSKA (reference sequence). CDR3 amino acids: CSAKDPFYGYTF. The CDR3 coding sequence is TGCAGTGCAAAGGACCCGTTCTATGGCTACACCTTC.

The sample holds a few counts of this clonotype. The gene calls are TRBV5-1 and TRBJ2-6; no definite D call. V was trimmed by 3 bases and J by 0 bases, leaving 10 bases between them. Germline V gives CDR1 SGHRS, CDR2 YFSETQ. This CDR3 has 16 amino acids. The CDR3 loop reads CASSSRPSSGANVLTF. In DNA form, the CDR3 reads TGCGCCAGCAGCTCAAGACCGAGCTCTGGGGCCAACGTCCTGACTTTC.

V and J are TRBV27 and TRBJ2-5; the match to TRBD1 covers 8 bases. Germline V lookup: CDR1 MNHEY, CDR2 SMNVEV (reference sequence). This CDR3 contains 15 residues. Losses at the gene ends were 5 bases for V and 4 bases for J; bases not matched to a gene: 9. CDR3 nucleotides: TGTGCCAGCAGTACGAACCCGGGACAGGCAGAGACCCAGTACTTC. It codes for CASSTNPGQAETQYF.

This clonotype was seen more than once but under ten times. The chain combines TRBV28 with TRBJ2-4; 9 bases are shared with TRBD1. The CDR3 is 14 residues long. V trimming: 3 bases; J trimming: 4 bases; junction bases outside the gene matches: 1. Germline assignment: CDR1 MDHEN and CDR2 SYDVKM. The CDR3 here is CASSFGTGKNIQYF. CDR3 coding DNA: TGTGCCAGCAGTTTCGGGACAGGGAAAAACATTCAGTACTTC.

The V call is TRBV7-9, the J call TRBJ2-6; the D is unclear. Trimming took off 5 bases at V and 2 bases at J, with 10 bases between the two ends. CDR1 and CDR2 from the germline V gene are SEHNR and FQNEAQ (reference sequence). The CDR3 totals 15 residues. The CDR3 nucleotides are TGTGCCAGCAGCGCACCGGGCGCTGGGGCCAACGTCCTGACTTTC. Encoded protein: CASSAPGAGANVLTF.

V and J are TRBV12-3 or TRBV12-4 and TRBJ2-7; either TRBD1 or TRBD2 may fit D (5 bases each). Trimming cost V 5 bases and J 6 bases, with 17 bases left between them. The CDR3 consists of 14 residues. The CDR3 reads CASSTAGTRSEQYF. DNA for the CDR3: TGTGCCAGCAGTACCGCCGGGACCCGCTCCGAGCAGTACTTC.

This clonotype was recorded many times. The rearrangement uses TRBV28 and TRBJ2-7, with a tentative D call TRBD1 (5 bases). The V end lost 3 bases, the J end lost 3 bases, and 6 bases lay between the germline ends. Germline CDR1 MDHEN, CDR2 SYDVKM. This CDR3 spans 12 amino acids. The CDR3 protein is CASSLTVYEQYF. CDR3 in DNA: TGTGCCAGCAGTTTGACAGTCTACGAGCAGTACTTC.

There are a few counts of this clonotype. The chain combines TRBV5-6 with TRBJ2-5; 8 nucleotides align to TRBD1. The CDR3 runs to 19 residues. V was clipped by 2 bases and J by 5 bases; unmatched bases: 20. From germline, CDR1 is SGHDT and CDR2 YYEEEE. The CDR3 spells CASSLEGRAGGRSLETQYF. The CDR3 bases are TGTGCCAGCAGCTTAGAAGGTCGGGCAGGGGGCAGATCCTTGGAGACCCAGTACTTC.

This clonotype was observed many times. This chain uses TRBV3-1 with TRBJ2-7; TRBD1 agrees at 7 bases. There are 14 residues in the CDR3. V was clipped by 4 bases and J by 0 bases; unmatched bases: 3. Germline-derived CDR1 and CDR2 are LGHDT and YNNKEL (reference sequence). The CDR3 DNA sequence: TGTGCCAGCAGCCGGGACAGCAGCTCCTACGAGCAGTACTTC. Translating it yields CASSRDSSSYEQYF.

This clonotype was recorded a few times. This chain joins TRBV12-3 or TRBV12-4 and TRBJ2-7; TRBD2 aligns across 13 bases. Trimming took 5 bases from V and 0 from J; bases not matched to a gene: 7. CDR3 length: 17 residues. CDR3 protein: CASSLTSGGPNSYEQYF. CDR3 coding DNA: TGTGCCAGCAGTCTGACTAGCGGGGGGCCTAACTCCTACGAGCAGTACTTC.

This clonotype occurred a few times. The rearrangement uses TRBV6-5 and TRBJ2-1, with D possibly called TRBD1 or TRBD2 (5 bases each). Trimming shortened V by 2 bases and J by 0 bases, and 8 bases separated the two germline ends. The CDR3 has 15 amino acids. Germline V gene data show CDR1 as MNHEY and CDR2 as SVGAGI. In DNA, the CDR3 is TGTGCCAGCAGTTACGCAGGGAGCTCCTACAATGAGCAGTTCTTC. Amino acids: CASSYAGSSYNEQFF.

This clonotype showed up just a few times. The rearrangement uses TRBV9 and TRBJ2-1; 8 nucleotides agree with TRBD2. The germline gives CDR1 SGDLS, CDR2 YYNGEE. CDR3 length: 15 amino acids. The trim removed 0 bases at V and 1 base at J, leaving 0 bases unmatched. The DNA for the CDR3 is TGTGCCAGCAGCGTAGAGCGGGAGTCCTACAATGAGCAGTTCTTC. Translation gives CASSVERESYNEQFF.

This chain links TRBV20-1 with TRBJ2-1; 8 bases line up with TRBD2. J gave up 0 bases and V 3 bases, and 10 bases lay outside the gene matches. CDR1 and CDR2 (germline): DFQATT, SNEGSKA (reference sequence). CDR3 length: 17 amino acids. CDR3 in amino acids: CSARLQRGFLSYNEQFF. DNA for the CDR3: TGCAGTGCTAGGCTGCAGCGGGGGTTCCTCTCCTACAATGAGCAGTTCTTC.

In its sample, this clonotype was seen many times. The chain uses TRBV12-3 or TRBV12-4 and TRBJ2-5; maybe TRBD1 (5 bases). Trimming removed 6 bases at V and 4 bases at J, with 12 bases between. The CDR3 sequence is 13 residues long. The CDR3 DNA reads TGTGCCAGCAGGAACAGGATGGTAGAGACCCAGTACTTC. As protein: CASRNRMVETQYF.

This chain uses TRBV20-1 with TRBJ2-1; 10 bases are shared with TRBD2. V lost 7 bases to trimming and J lost 6 bases; unmatched junction nucleotides: 6. The CDR3 is 13 amino acids. Germline lookup yields CDR1 DFQATT and CDR2 SNEGSKA (reference sequence). This CDR3 is CSGEREGPNEQFF. In DNA, the CDR3 is TGCAGTGGTGAGCGGGAGGGCCCCAATGAGCAGTTCTTC.

There are a few counts of this clonotype. The rearrangement links TRBV6-2 or TRBV6-3 to TRBJ1-6, with D uncertain. Germline CDR1 is MNHEY and CDR2 is SVGEGT. The CDR3 totals 16 residues. Trimming removed 0 bases at V and 4 bases at J, with 10 bases between. The CDR3 loop reads CASSYSPRTYNSPLHF. The DNA for the CDR3 is TGTGCCAGCAGTTACTCCCCCCGGACTTATAATTCACCCCTCCACTTT.

The chain links TRBV7-9 to TRBJ2-7; D possibly corresponds to TRBD1 (6 bases). The germline V gene encodes CDR1 SEHNR and CDR2 FQNEAQ (reference sequence). The CDR3 is 13 amino acids. V lost 4 bases and J lost 2, with 9 bases in between. The CDR3 nucleotides read TGTGCCAGCAGCTCTTACAGGGCCTACGAGCAGTACTTC. It is translated as CASSSYRAYEQYF.

The V gene is TRBV2, the J gene TRBJ2-7; TRBD1 or TRBD2 may be the D gene (5 bases each). V was shortened by 6 bases and J by 3 bases, with 24 bases between the two germline ends. The CDR3 is made up of 17 amino acids. Germline CDR1 reads SNHLY; CDR2 reads FYNNEI. The chain's CDR3 is CASSDLETGGHRYEQYF. CDR3 DNA sequence: TGTGCCAGCAGCGACCTTGAAACAGGAGGCCACCGCTACGAGCAGTACTTC.

This clonotype was counted ten times or more. J is TRBJ2-1 and V is TRBV12-3 or TRBV12-4; D is perhaps TRBD1 (5 bases). This CDR3 region has 15 residues. Trimming stripped 7 bases from V and 2 bases from J, with 15 bases between. CDR3 region: CASTQVRGAYNEQFF. CDR3 DNA: TGTGCCAGCACCCAAGTAAGGGGCGCCTACAATGAGCAGTTCTTC.

At least ten counts were recorded for this clonotype. Written as DNA, the CDR3 is TGTGCCAGCAGCTCGATTGGGGGGGTATTAGTCTACGAGCAGTACTTC. Amino acids: CASSSIGGVLVYEQYF. The chain carries TRBV11-2 and TRBJ2-7; TRBD2 matches 7 bases. From germline, CDR1 is SGHAT and CDR2 FQNNGV. The CDR3 totals 16 residues. With V trimmed by 4 bases and J by 3 bases, 12 bases remained unmatched. The full variable domain, with the rest looked up from reference TRBV11-2 and TRBJ2-7, is EAGVAQSPRYKIIEKRQSVAFWCNPISGHATLYWYQQILGQGPKLLIQFQNNGVVDDSQLPKDRFSAERLKGVDSTLKIQPAKLEDSAVYLCASSSIGGVLVYEQYFGPGTRLTVT.

Remarks on this clonotype: Mismatch with germline at one junction end may stem from a read error. V is TRBV29-1 and J is TRBJ2-1; 7 bases are a match to TRBD2. This CDR3 comprises 10 residues. In germline, CDR1 is SQVTM, CDR2 ANQGSEA. The CDR3 protein is CSVELGGIHF. The DNA for the CDR3 is TGCAGCGTTGAACTCGGGGGGATCCACTTC.

This chain uses TRBV24-1 with TRBJ2-7; TRBD2 agrees at 9 bases. CDR1 KGHDR and CDR2 SFDVKD come from the germline V gene. Trimming cost V 4 bases and J 7 bases; bases outside gene matches: 7. The CDR3 spans 14 residues. The CDR3 loop reads CATSEGTSLREQYF. Written as DNA, the CDR3 is TGTGCCACCAGTGAGGGGACTAGCCTCCGGGAGCAGTACTTC.